This TCR beta chain is from a study of T cells in Graves' hyperthyroidism and ophthalmopathy. Amplified TCR beta CDR3 regions came from RNA transcripts. First-round RT-PCR of the TCR CDR3 relied on the HTBI primer set. TCRdb reprocessed the multiplex PCR reads via MiXCR and lists one record per CDR3 protein. The sample shows about 640,000 distinct CDR3 sequences, around 13% of them seen only once. This clonotype was detected ten times or more. The antigen remains unidentified. The CDR3 is made up of 15 amino acids. Looked up from germline, CDR1 is SNHLY and CDR2 is FYNNEI. V lost 0 bases, J lost 0 bases, and 7 bases lay in between. Study-level points and caveats: The blood repertoire included most of the expanded thyroid clonotypes above 0.001.

The V and J genes are TRBV2 and TRBJ2-3; no reliable D call. The sequenced sample was blood. The TCR was taken from a woman aged 45-60 years with Graves' ophthalmopathy. CDR3 DNA: TGTGCCAGCAGTGAAGCGCCAAGGAGCACAGATACGCAGTATTTT. Translation gives CASSEAPRSTDTQYF.